Sequencing of this T cell receptor beta chain was carried out in a study of cytomegalovirus exposure and HLA in healthy donors. Turning to the study itself: Most genotyped donors, approximately 77% of more than 300, had Caucasian-associated genetic ancestry. Notes on the study in general: A missense variant in DCLRE1C was later tied to TCR beta V- and J-gene trimming. In presence/absence analyses, roughly uniform sequencing depth across donors was assumed.

The PCR was carried out with 60 Vbeta primers and 13 Jbeta primers. This table comes from immunoSEQ multiplex PCR, and its TCRdb copy is limited to in-frame clones, with some not included. The sample contains about 240,000 clones, approximately 82% of which appear only once. As regards this clone: Its antigen is undetermined.

Trimming removed 2 bases at V and 4 bases at J, with 17 bases between. The CDR3 covers 16 residues. Germline V gives CDR1 MNHNS, CDR2 SASEGT. Healthy bone marrow donors supplied every sample. This chain connects TRBV6-1 to TRBJ2-5; a weak D match, TRBD2 (7 bases). Material for sequencing was PBMCs. The TCR was taken from a woman in her sixties in good health and CMV-seropositive. The CDR3 protein is CASSEQSGGGGETQYF. The DNA for the CDR3 is TGTGCCAGCAGTGAACAGAGTGGGGGAGGGGGAGAGACCCAGTACTTC.